The present T cell receptor (beta chain) was sequenced within a study of identical twins. This CDR3 is 13 amino acids long. V was clipped by 0 bases and J by 8 bases, with 8 bases between them. Germline V gene data show CDR1 as MGHRA and CDR2 as YSYEKL. TCRdb re-called the 5' RACE reads with MiXCR, one entry per CDR3 protein. This table holds approximately 350,000 distinct CDR3 sequences, roughly an eighth found once. This same sample was also taken into another study, of yellow fever vaccine responses in identical twins.

This clonotype was obtained from a woman between 18 and 29 years old in good health. This chain links TRBV4-1 with TRBJ2-1, with D hard to call. The sequencing input was CD8+ T cells sorted from blood. The CDR3 here is CASSQEKIHEQFF. CDR3 nucleotides: TGCGCCAGCAGCCAAGAGAAGATTCATGAGCAGTTCTTC.